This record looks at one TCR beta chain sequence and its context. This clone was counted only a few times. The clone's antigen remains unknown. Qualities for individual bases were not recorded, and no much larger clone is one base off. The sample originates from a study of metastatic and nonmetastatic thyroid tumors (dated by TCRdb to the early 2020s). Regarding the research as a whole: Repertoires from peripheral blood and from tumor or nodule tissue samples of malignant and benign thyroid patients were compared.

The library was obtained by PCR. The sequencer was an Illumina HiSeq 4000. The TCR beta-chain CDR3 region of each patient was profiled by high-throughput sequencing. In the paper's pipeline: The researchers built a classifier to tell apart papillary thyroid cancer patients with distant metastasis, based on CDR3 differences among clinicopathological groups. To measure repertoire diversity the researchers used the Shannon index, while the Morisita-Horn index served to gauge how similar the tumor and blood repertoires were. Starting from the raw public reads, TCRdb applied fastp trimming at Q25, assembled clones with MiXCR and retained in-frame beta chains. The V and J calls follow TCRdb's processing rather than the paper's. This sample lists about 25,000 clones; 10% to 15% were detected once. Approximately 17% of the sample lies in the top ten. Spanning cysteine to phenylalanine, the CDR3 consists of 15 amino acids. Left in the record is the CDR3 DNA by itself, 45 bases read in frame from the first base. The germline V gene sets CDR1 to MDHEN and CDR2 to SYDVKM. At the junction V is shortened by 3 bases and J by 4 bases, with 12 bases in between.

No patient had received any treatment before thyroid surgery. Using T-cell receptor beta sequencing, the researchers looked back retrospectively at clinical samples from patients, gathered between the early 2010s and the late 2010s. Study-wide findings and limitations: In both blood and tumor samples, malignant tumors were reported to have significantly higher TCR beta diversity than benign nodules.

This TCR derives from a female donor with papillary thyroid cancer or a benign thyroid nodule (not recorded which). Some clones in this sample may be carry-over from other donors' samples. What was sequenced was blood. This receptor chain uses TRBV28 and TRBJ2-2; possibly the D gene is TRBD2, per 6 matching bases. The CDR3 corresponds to CASSFGREVTGELFF. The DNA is TGTGCCAGCAGTTTCGGCAGGGAGGTCACCGGGGAGCTGTTTTTT.